This TCR beta chain originates from a study of regulatory T cells in long-lasting Graves disease. Arm-PCR of CDR3 regions and iRepertoire HTBI primers were the basis on which TCR beta libraries were built. TCRdb re-derived calls from the multiplex PCR reads in MiXCR, one entry per CDR3 protein. This table holds 450,000 to 500,000 distinct CDR3 sequences, roughly 17% found once. As to time point: newly diagnosed GD, antithyroid drugs for less than 3 months. The authors made the TCR library using RNA they extracted from PBMCs. Graves' disease was diagnosed by American Thyroid Association guidelines. CDR1 MNHEY and CDR2 SVGEGT come from the germline V gene. Trimming cost V 3 bases and J 2 bases, with 9 bases left between them. The CDR3 sequence is 14 residues long. This clonotype was seen only a few times. The same sample was also used in a study of T cells in Graves' hyperthyroidism and ophthalmopathy. That work states: Ophthalmopathy was predicted by the model a median of approximately 6.6 months ahead of onset.

Source: peripheral blood mononuclear cells (PBMCs), taken at new diagnosis, from a patient treated with antithyroid drugs. This chain uses TRBV6-2 or TRBV6-3 with TRBJ2-3; D possibly corresponds to TRBD2 (5 bases). This sequence was found in a man aged 35-49 years with Graves disease. CDR3 protein: CASSYGLYTDTQYF. The CDR3 DNA follows: TGTGCCAGCAGTTATGGACTCTACACAGATACGCAGTATTTT.